This T cell receptor (beta chain) was sequenced in a study of T cells after yellow fever vaccination. Study details: In the case of low-cell-number fractions, SMART-Seq v4 Ultra Low Input was used for preparation.

V lost 5 bases and J lost 6; bases outside the gene matches: 8. Germline CDR1 reads GTSNPN; CDR2 reads SVGIG (reference sequence). The CDR3 is 13 residues long. The study's findings and limits: The CD4 compartment and the CD8 compartment contained a small share of clonotypes in common.

There are a few counts of this clonotype. Its antigen is unidentified. For TCR, cDNA came from 5'RACE template switching, which added a universal primer site and UMIs. MiXCR, applied by TCRdb to the 5' RACE reads, yields one record per CDR3 protein. The data contain about 360,000 distinct CDR3 sequences, 6.2% of them seen just once; the ten biggest clones take up roughly 15%. The source material was PBMCs, sampled 5 days after the yellow fever booster vaccination. The chain recombines TRBV30 with TRBJ2-5; 8 positions match TRBD1. This receptor was taken from a man younger than 40 who received the YFV17D yellow fever vaccine. The CDR3 coding sequence is TGTGCCTGGGCGGACAGGGCCCGGAAGACCCAGTACTTC. Translating gives CAWADRARKTQYF. Full variable domain (remainder filled in from reference TRBV30 and TRBJ2-5): SQTIHQWPATLVQPVGSPLSLECTVEGTSNPNLYWYRQAAGRGLQLLFYSVGIGQISSEVPQNLSASRPQDRQFILSSKKLLLSDSGFYLCAWADRARKTQYFGPGTRLLVL.